This T cell receptor beta chain was identified in a study of T cell responses to AZD1222 COVID-19 vaccine. Whole-study results and caveats: The repertoires were collected only after the peak T cell response.

This CDR3 has 16 residues. Germline CDR1 SGDLS, CDR2 YYNGEE. Trimming pared 4 bases from V and 4 bases from J, leaving 18 bases between. This clone was seen a few times. Its antigen is not known. The protocol was immunoSEQ multiplex PCR, while the TCRdb copy is restricted to in-frame clones and leaves out a portion. The top ten hold over 3.5% of the sample, which has approximately 100,000 clones, roughly 85% seen once. J is TRBJ2-1 and V is TRBV9, with TRBD1 as a possible D gene (7 bases). The sample here was peripheral blood, taken 28 days after the second AZD1222 dose. The sequence came from an adult who received the AZD1222 COVID-19 vaccine. In DNA, the CDR3 is TGTGCCAGCAGCCCCACCCCCGGGGGACAGTACAATGAGCAGTTCTTC. This sequence encodes CASSPTPGGQYNEQFF.